The 31 T cell receptor beta chains given below trace back to one sample, sequenced in a study of shared clonotypes between healthy human individuals. Clones were sequenced by immunoSEQ multiplex PCR, and TCRdb holds only the in-frame ones, with some missing. Of a few million clones in the sample, 85% to 95% are singletons; the top ten hold 0.37%. Sequenced material: naive CD4+ T cells from PBMCs. Subset in this sample: CD45RA+ positively selected. Every receptor here comes from a man aged 18 to 29 in good health. Some clones in this sample may be carry-over from other donors' samples.

The CDR3 sequence: CASSLELSRSSTQYF. The DNA for the CDR3 is TGTGCCAGCAGCTTAGAGTTGTCTAGGTCCTCTACGCAGTATTTT. The V call is TRBV7-2, the J call TRBJ2-3; no definite D call. CDR3 length: 15 amino acids. Germline V lookup: CDR1 SGHTA, CDR2 FQGNSA. Trimming removed 1 base at V and 8 bases at J, with 16 bases between. Complete variable domain (other parts from reference TRBV7-2 and TRBJ2-3): GAGVSQSPSNKVTEKGKDVELRCDPISGHTALYWYRQSLGQGLEFLIYFQGNSAPDKSGLPSDRFSAERTGGSVSTLTIQRTQQEDSAVYLCASSLELSRSSTQYFGPGTRLTVL.

This clone showed up just a few times. V gene TRBV20-1 combines with J gene TRBJ2-5; no clear D gene. There are 11 residues in the CDR3. Trimming stripped 7 bases from V and 5 bases from J, with 11 bases between. CDR1 and CDR2 (germline): DFQATT, SNEGSKA (reference sequence). The CDR3 DNA is TGCAGTGTATGGGATAGGGAGACCCAGTACTTC. This encodes CSVWDRETQYF.

The gene calls are TRBV7-2 and TRBJ2-7; possible D gene TRBD2, 6 bases. CDR1 is SGHTA and CDR2 is FQGNSA in the germline V gene. Trimming removed 5 bases from V and 2 bases from J, with 16 bases in between. The CDR3 runs to 15 residues. The CDR3 DNA reads TGTGCCAGCAGCCAAAGTGGGACTTATACCTACGAGCAGTACTTC. Translated, it gives CASSQSGTYTYEQYF.

Of note for this clone: The sample carries other DNA sequences with the same CDR3. The gene calls are TRBV7-3 and TRBJ1-1, with D hard to call. This CDR3 spans 13 amino acids. Looked up from germline, CDR1 is SGHTA and CDR2 is FQGTGA. V was pared by 5 bases and J by 3 bases, with 10 bases between. CDR3 coding DNA: TGTGCCAGCAGCCTAAACCGGGACACTGAAGCTTTCTTT. Its translation: CASSLNRDTEAFF.

This clone showed up just a few times. The chain couples TRBV6-1 to TRBJ1-5; D is perhaps TRBD1 (5 bases). CDR1 and CDR2 from the germline V gene are MNHNS and SASEGT. CDR3 length: 14 residues. The V end lost 2 bases, the J end lost 3 bases, and 8 bases lay between the germline ends. CDR3 region: CASSEQQVNQPQHF. In DNA, the CDR3 is TGTGCCAGCAGTGAACAACAGGTCAATCAGCCCCAGCATTTT.

The V and J genes are TRBV28 and TRBJ1-5; the D is unclear. The CDR3 is 11 residues long. Looked up from germline, CDR1 is MDHEN and CDR2 is SYDVKM. V was trimmed by 9 bases and J by 5 bases, leaving 8 bases between them. CDR3 amino acids: CARWGDQPQHF. In nucleotides, the CDR3 is TGTGCCAGGTGGGGAGATCAGCCCCAGCATTTT. Full variable domain (remainder filled in from reference TRBV28 and TRBJ1-5): DVKVTQSSRYLVKRTGEKVFLECVQDMDHENMFWYRQDPGLGLRLIYFSYDVKMKEKGDIPEGYSVSREKKERFSLILESASTNQTSMYLCARWGDQPQHFGDGTRLSIL.

The genes are TRBV6-1 and TRBJ2-5, with 8 positions matching TRBD1. CDR3 length: 14 amino acids. Losses at the gene ends were 6 bases for V and 4 bases for J; bases not matched to a gene: 7. Germline values: CDR1 MNHNS, CDR2 SASEGT. CDR3 sequence reads: CASSEDRARETQYF. The CDR3, as DNA: TGTGCCAGCAGCGAGGACAGGGCCCGAGAGACCCAGTACTTC.

The genes are TRBV5-6 and TRBJ2-1, with D possibly TRBD2 on 5 matching bases. The length of the CDR3 is 14 residues. Per the germline V gene, CDR1 is SGHDT and CDR2 is YYEEEE. Trimming left V 3 bases short and J 1 base short, with 8 bases between. The CDR3 DNA sequence: TGTGCCAGCAGCTACAGCGGATCCTACAATGAGCAGTTCTTC. It is translated as CASSYSGSYNEQFF.

The chain carries TRBV28 and TRBJ2-7, with a tentative D call TRBD2 (7 bases). CDR1 and CDR2 from the germline V gene are MDHEN and SYDVKM. This CDR3 contains 16 residues. Trimming pared 3 bases from V and 3 bases from J, leaving 18 bases between. The CDR3 spells CASSLNWEGGDYEQYF. Written as DNA, the CDR3 is TGTGCCAGCAGTTTGAATTGGGAGGGGGGGGACTACGAGCAGTACTTC.

Remarks on this clone: The same CDR3 arises from other DNA sequences in this sample as well. The gene calls are TRBV18 and TRBJ1-1; D is ambiguous. The CDR3 sequence is 13 residues long. Germline V gene lookup returns CDR1 KGHSH and CDR2 LQKENI. The V end lost 3 bases, the J end lost 1 base, and 6 bases lay between the germline ends. The CDR3 is CASSPNTNTEAFF. The CDR3 bases are TGTGCCAGCTCACCCAACACGAACACTGAAGCTTTCTTT.

Comments on this clone: Different DNA sequences within this sample yield the same CDR3. CDR3 protein: CSARIYNEQFF. Written as DNA, the CDR3 is TGCAGTGCGCGGATTTACAATGAGCAGTTCTTC. The chain joins TRBV20-1 to TRBJ2-1; the D is unclear. The CDR3 contains 11 residues. The germline V and J ends were trimmed by 6 bases and 4 bases, with 7 bases remaining between them. Germline V gene sequence: CDR1 DFQATT, CDR2 SNEGSKA (reference sequence).

The chain couples TRBV5-1 to TRBJ2-7, with TRBD2 as a possible D gene (6 bases). The CDR3 totals 16 residues. Looked up from germline, CDR1 is SGHRS and CDR2 is YFSETQ. V was clipped by 4 bases and J by 3 bases, with 20 bases between them. For the CDR3, the DNA is TGCGCCAGCAGCCTGAGTGGCGGGACCCCTTACTACGAGCAGTACTTC. Its protein is CASSLSGGTPYYEQYF.

J is TRBJ1-3 and V is TRBV5-1; unclear D gene. CDR3 length: 15 residues. The V gene lost 0 bases and the J gene lost 0 bases, with 7 bases spanning the gap. Germline CDR1 SGHRS, CDR2 YFSETQ. This CDR3 is CASSLAFGSGNTIYF. The CDR3 DNA sequence: TGCGCCAGCAGCTTGGCATTCGGCTCTGGAAACACCATATATTTT.

A single count supports this clone. The chain uses TRBV27 and TRBJ2-3; 11 bases agree with TRBD2. Germline-derived CDR1 and CDR2 are MNHEY and SMNVEV (reference sequence). The CDR3 sequence is 17 residues long. Unmatched junction bases numbered 10, after V lost 5 bases and J lost 3 bases. The CDR3 protein is CASSILSGRAVTDTQYF. The CDR3, as DNA: TGTGCCAGCAGTATCCTTAGCGGGAGGGCCGTGACAGATACGCAGTATTTT.

The chain recombines TRBV2 with TRBJ2-1; 11 bases are shared with TRBD2. The CDR3 runs 16 residues. Germline V gene sequence: CDR1 SNHLY, CDR2 FYNNEI. J lost 7 bases, V lost 6 bases, and 11 bases had no gene match. CDR3: CASRFELAGAGNEQFF. The CDR3 DNA is TGTGCCAGCAGGTTCGAACTAGCGGGAGCTGGTAATGAGCAGTTCTTC.

This chain uses TRBV27 with TRBJ1-1; no clear D. The V and J ends lost 0 bases and 8 bases respectively, with 10 bases between them. Germline V lookup: CDR1 MNHEY, CDR2 SMNVEV (reference sequence). The CDR3 covers 13 residues. CDR3 in DNA: TGTGCCAGCAGTTTATCGGTACGGCGGGAAGCTTTCTTT. Residues: CASSLSVRREAFF.

A word on this clone: This CDR3 is also generated by other DNA sequences in the sample. The chain couples TRBV11-3 to TRBJ2-5, with D perhaps TRBD1 or TRBD2 (6 bases each). Germline CDR1 is SGHNT and CDR2 is YENEEA. V was cut by 5 bases and J by 5 bases, with 12 bases left in between. The CDR3 extends over 13 amino acids. The DNA for the CDR3 is TGTGCCAGCAGCCCACGAGGGGGGGAGACCCAGTACTTC. It codes for CASSPRGGETQYF. Full variable domain (missing parts from reference TRBV11-3 and TRBJ2-5): EAGVVQSPRYKIIEKKQPVAFWCNPISGHNTLYWYLQNLGQGPELLIRYENEEAVDDSQLPKDRFSAERLKGVDSTLKIQPAELGDSAVYLCASSPRGGETQYFGPGTRLLVL.

The gene calls are TRBV6-1 and TRBJ1-2, with 7 bases lining up with TRBD1. This CDR3 is built from 15 residues. V was clipped by 5 bases and J by 4 bases; unmatched bases: 10. Germline CDR1 and CDR2: MNHNS and SASEGT. The CDR3 nucleotides are TGTGCCAGCAGTAATCAGGGGGTGGTAGGCTATGGCTACACCTTC. Its translation is CASSNQGVVGYGYTF.

This chain uses TRBV28 with TRBJ1-2, with TRBD1 matching 11 bases. The CDR3 is 15 amino acids. J was trimmed by 7 bases and V by 8 bases; bases with no gene match: 12. CDR1 and CDR2 from the germline V gene are MDHEN and SYDVKM. The chain's CDR3 is CASGRSDRGRFGYTF. The CDR3 DNA reads as TGTGCCAGCGGAAGGTCGGACAGGGGGCGTTTTGGCTACACCTTC.

V is TRBV28 and J is TRBJ2-7; TRBD2 matches at 11 bases. Looked up from germline, CDR1 is MDHEN and CDR2 is SYDVKM. This CDR3 has 16 amino acids. The junction had 7 bases not matched to a gene; V was cut back by 5 bases and J by 1 base. CDR3 amino acids: CASSGIAGGGSYEQYF. CDR3 DNA: TGTGCCAGCAGTGGGATAGCGGGAGGGGGATCCTACGAGCAGTACTTC.

This chain joins TRBV6-1 and TRBJ2-1; 8 nucleotides match TRBD2. This CDR3 is 17 amino acids long. Losses at the gene ends were 2 bases for V and 8 bases for J; bases not matched to a gene: 14. Germline assignment: CDR1 MNHNS and CDR2 SASEGT. The CDR3 region is CASSESVGRASWDEQFF. The CDR3 DNA reads as TGTGCCAGCAGTGAATCTGTCGGGAGGGCCAGTTGGGATGAGCAGTTCTTC.

The chain is built from TRBV4-1 and TRBJ2-5, with 7 bases that match TRBD1. The V and J ends lost 1 base and 1 base, in that order; junction bases with no gene match: 3. The CDR3 runs to 15 residues. From germline, CDR1 is MGHRA and CDR2 YSYEKL. The CDR3 sequence: CASSQAGTAQETQYF. For the CDR3, the DNA is TGCGCCAGCAGCCAAGCCGGGACAGCCCAAGAGACCCAGTACTTC.

The CDR3 region has the DNA TGTGCCAGCAGCTTAGGGGGGGCGGATCAGCCCCAGCATTTT. Translated, it gives CASSLGGADQPQHF. The rearrangement links TRBV11-2 to TRBJ1-5; D may be TRBD1 (6 bases). CDR3 length: 14 residues. The germline V and J ends were trimmed by 1 base and 5 bases, with 9 bases remaining between them. Germline V gene lookup returns CDR1 SGHAT and CDR2 FQNNGV.

The CDR3 region has the DNA TGCGCCAGCAGACCGATTAGCGGGAGCGCGTATGAGCAGTTCTTC. It specifies CASRPISGSAYEQFF. The genes are TRBV4-1 and TRBJ2-1; 9 positions agree with TRBD2. CDR3 length equals 15 residues. Losses at the gene ends were 6 bases for V and 8 bases for J; bases not matched to a gene: 11. CDR1 and CDR2 from the germline V gene are MGHRA and YSYEKL.

This chain joins TRBV28 and TRBJ1-3, with D unclear. Germline V gene lookup returns CDR1 MDHEN and CDR2 SYDVKM. V was clipped by 7 bases and J by 4 bases, with 20 bases between them. CDR3 length: 16 amino acids. The CDR3 DNA sequence: TGTGCCAGCACCACCCCAACCCGGGTGGTGGGAAACACCATATATTTT. Translation: CASTTPTRVVGNTIYF.

This clone was detected only once. This chain links TRBV7-3 with TRBJ2-3, with D uncertain. V was shortened by 2 bases and J by 0 bases, with 9 bases between the two germline ends. The germline CDR1 and CDR2 sequences are SGHTA and FQGTGA. This CDR3 comprises 15 residues. CDR3 DNA sequence: TGTGCCAGCAGCTTATCCTACAGCAGCACAGATACGCAGTATTTT. Translated, it gives CASSLSYSSTDTQYF.

This rearrangement joins TRBV2 to TRBJ2-5; weak D call: TRBD1 (5 bases). The CDR3 totals 14 residues. V gave up 5 bases and J gave up 5 bases, with 15 bases separating them. From germline, CDR1 is SNHLY and CDR2 FYNNEI. CDR3 sequence: CASSNRTPLETQYF. The CDR3 nucleotides read TGTGCCAGCAGTAACAGGACACCTCTGGAGACCCAGTACTTC.

The chain couples TRBV7-9 to TRBJ2-7; perhaps D is TRBD1 or TRBD2 (5 bases each). This CDR3 has 14 amino acids. Germline V gives CDR1 SEHNR, CDR2 FQNEAQ (reference sequence). V dropped 3 bases and J dropped 2 bases, with 11 bases sitting between them. The CDR3 DNA reads as TGTGCCAGCAGCTTGCAGGGACGGGCCTACGAGCAGTACTTC. Amino acids: CASSLQGRAYEQYF.

This chain uses TRBV18 with TRBJ2-6; perhaps D is TRBD1 or TRBD2 (5 bases each). The V gene lost 0 bases and the J gene lost 2 bases, with 5 bases spanning the gap. Germline lookup yields CDR1 KGHSH and CDR2 LQKENI. The CDR3 covers 15 residues. The CDR3 DNA follows: TGTGCCAGCTCACCACCGGGGGCTGGGGCCAACGTCCTGACTTTC. This codes for CASSPPGAGANVLTF.

This clone turned up a few times. The chain couples TRBV28 to TRBJ1-1; 10 nucleotides line up with TRBD1. The CDR3 is 14 amino acids. Germline loops: CDR1 MDHEN, CDR2 SYDVKM. V was clipped by 6 bases and J by 3 bases; unmatched bases: 4. The CDR3 DNA reads TGTGCCAGCAGACCGGGACAGGGGTACACTGAAGCTTTCTTT. Translated: CASRPGQGYTEAFF.

The genes are TRBV5-5 and TRBJ1-5, with D unresolved. Germline values: CDR1 SGHKS, CDR2 YYEKEE (reference sequence). Trimming removed 0 bases from V and 7 bases from J, with 11 bases in between. CDR3 length equals 14 residues. CDR3 protein: CASSLAEGRQPQHF. The CDR3, as DNA: TGTGCCAGCAGCTTGGCGGAGGGCAGGCAGCCCCAGCATTTT.